This passage covers 24 T cell receptor beta chains from one sample sequenced in a study of graft-versus-host responses after intestinal transplantation. The repertoire was sequenced with immunoSEQ multiplex PCR; TCRdb's copy has only in-frame clones and lacks some. The table records about 93,000 clones, about 93% of them present only once. Antigens of these TCRs are unknown. The sequences come from unstimulated CD8+ T cells sorted from spleen or lymph node cells, collected before intestinal transplant. These receptors all stem from a human donor who received an intestinal transplant.

A word on this clone: Other nucleotide sequences from this sample produce the same CDR3. The rearrangement uses TRBV9 and TRBJ2-3; TRBD2 aligns across 7 bases. The CDR3 loop spans 15 amino acids. Germline V gene data show CDR1 as SGDLS and CDR2 as YYNGEE. The ends lost 1 base at V and 1 base at J; junction bases unmatched: 3. The CDR3 coding sequence is TGTGCCAGCAGCGTAAGCGGGGCAGGCACAGATACGCAGTATTTT. It yields the protein CASSVSGAGTDTQYF. The variable domain in full, with the rest retrieved from reference TRBV9 and TRBJ2-3, is DSGVTQTPKHLITATGQRVTLRCSPRSGDLSVYWYQQSLDQGLQFLIQYYNGEERAKGNILERFSAQQFPDLHSELNLSSLELGDSALYFCASSVSGAGTDTQYFGPGTRLTVL.

CDR3 protein: CASSGLATYTDTQYF. The CDR3 DNA follows: TGTGCCAGCAGCGGACTAGCGACTTACACAGATACGCAGTATTTT. The V gene is TRBV2, the J gene TRBJ2-3, with 9 bases that match TRBD2. V was pared by 6 bases and J by 2 bases, with 6 bases of the junction left unmatched. This CDR3 region has 15 residues. Germline V gene sequence: CDR1 SNHLY, CDR2 FYNNEI.

In this sample, this clone turned up once. The CDR3 protein is CASSGGGPTGGRDTIYF. The CDR3 DNA follows: TGTGCCAGCAGCGGAGGAGGACCGACCGGTGGGAGGGACACCATATATTTT. The chain recombines TRBV7-9 with TRBJ1-3; D unresolved. V shed 5 bases and J shed 8 bases, with 25 bases lying between them. The germline gives CDR1 SEHNR, CDR2 FQNEAQ (reference sequence). This CDR3 has 17 amino acids.

The chain recombines TRBV7-9 with TRBJ1-3; D gene ambiguous. Germline CDR1 is SEHNR and CDR2 is FQNEAQ (reference sequence). This CDR3 spans 18 amino acids. V gave up 1 base and J gave up 0 bases, with 16 bases separating them. The CDR3 here is CASSLEWSRSDSGNTIYF. The CDR3 DNA follows: TGTGCCAGCAGCTTAGAATGGTCCAGGTCGGACTCTGGAAACACCATATATTTT.

Points on this clone: One end of the junction fails to match germline, which may point to a read error. This chain uses TRBV7-6 with TRBJ2-5; TRBD2 matches at 10 bases. Germline V gene sequence: CDR1 SGHVS, CDR2 FNYEAQ. The CDR3 spans 14 residues. In DNA form, the CDR3 reads TGTGCCAGCAGCTCGCAGACTAGCGGGTGGACCGAGTACTTC. Translation: CASSSQTSGWTEYF.

The chain recombines TRBV29-1 with TRBJ1-2; 9 nucleotides align to TRBD1. Germline CDR1 and CDR2: SQVTM and ANQGSEA. V was pared by 4 bases and J by 6 bases, with 6 bases of the junction left unmatched. This CDR3 is built from 13 residues. The CDR3 DNA sequence: TGCAGCGTTGTAGGACAGGGGAAAAATGGCTACACCTTC. It translates to CSVVGQGKNGYTF.

The chain has TRBV27 and TRBJ2-3, with TRBD2 matching over 10 bases. J lost 2 bases, V lost 3 bases, and 14 bases had no gene match. CDR3 length: 19 residues. Germline CDR1 MNHEY, CDR2 SMNVEV (reference sequence). The chain's CDR3 is CASSFLRAGGPFHTDTQYF. In DNA, the CDR3 is TGTGCCAGCAGTTTCCTCCGAGCGGGAGGGCCCTTTCACACAGATACGCAGTATTTT.

V is TRBV12-5 and J is TRBJ1-4; perhaps TRBD1 as D (5 bases). The CDR3 extends over 15 amino acids. CDR1 LGHNT and CDR2 FRNRAP come from the germline V gene. The V end was cut by 0 bases, the J end by 7 bases, with 12 bases between. CDR3 nucleotides: TGTGCTAGTGGTTTGGTAGGGGAGGGGAGTGAAAAACTGTTTTTT. Translation gives CASGLVGEGSEKLFF. The variable domain in full, with the rest retrieved from reference TRBV12-5 and TRBJ1-4, is DARVTQTPRHKVTEMGQEVTMRCQPILGHNTVFWYRQTMMQGLELLAYFRNRAPLDDSGMPKDRFSAEMPDATLATLKIQPSEPRDSAVYFCASGLVGEGSEKLFFGSGTQLSVL.

This clone has just one count. The chain links TRBV19 to TRBJ2-7; 7 positions match TRBD2. The CDR3 has 12 residues. Germline CDR1 is LNHDA and CDR2 is SQIVND (reference sequence). V gave up 0 bases and J gave up 7 bases; unmatched junction bases: 0. CDR3 in amino acids: CASSIEGGEQYF. The CDR3 DNA reads TGTGCCAGTAGTATAGAGGGAGGGGAGCAGTACTTC.

To note about this clone: A read error may produce the germline difference seen at one junction end. The CDR3 DNA follows: TGTGCCAGCAGCCTAGCGATCAGCTCCTACAATGAGCAGTTCTTC. Its protein product is CASSLAISSYNEQFF. This rearrangement joins TRBV7-2 to TRBJ2-1; D is possibly TRBD2 (6 bases). This CDR3 has 15 residues. Germline lookup yields CDR1 SGHTA and CDR2 FQGNSA.

The chain is built from TRBV6-6 and TRBJ1-4, with D hard to call. Germline V gene data show CDR1 as MNHNY and CDR2 as SVGAGI (reference sequence). V was trimmed by 6 bases and J by 8 bases, leaving 16 bases between them. The CDR3 length is 14 residues. In nucleotides, the CDR3 is TGTGCCAGCAGCCCCTTTCGGGTCTTCGAAAAACTGTTTTTT. Translation: CASSPFRVFEKLFF.

The CDR3 protein is CASSIPGGYNEQFF. Written as DNA, the CDR3 is TGTGCCAGTAGTATCCCGGGGGGTTACAATGAGCAGTTCTTC. The chain recombines TRBV19 with TRBJ2-1, with 7 bases fitting TRBD2. The germline V gene has CDR1 LNHDA and CDR2 SQIVND (reference sequence). This CDR3 comprises 14 residues. V shed 3 bases, J shed 4 bases, and the junction held 3 bases outside the gene matches.

V usage is TRBV2 and J usage is TRBJ2-5; maybe TRBD2 (6 bases). With 7 bases removed from V and 6 bases from J, the gap between germline ends came to 21 bases. Germline V gives CDR1 SNHLY, CDR2 FYNNEI. The CDR3 extends over 15 amino acids. CDR3 sequence reads: CASTNGGVRGKTQYF. CDR3 sequence (DNA): TGTGCCAGCACTAACGGAGGGGTTAGAGGGAAGACCCAGTACTTC.

The gene calls are TRBV6-5 and TRBJ2-2; no clear D. There are 13 residues in the CDR3. Germline CDR1 MNHEY, CDR2 SVGAGI. V was trimmed by 6 bases and J by 1 base, leaving 6 bases between them. This chain's CDR3 is CASSPLNTGELFF. Written as DNA, the CDR3 is TGTGCCAGCAGCCCTTTGAACACCGGGGAGCTGTTTTTT.

The chain is built from TRBV11-3 and TRBJ2-3, with D tentatively TRBD2 (5 bases). Germline V CDR1 and CDR2: SGHNT, YENEEA. The CDR3 totals 14 residues. The germline V and J ends were trimmed by 6 bases and 0 bases, with 10 bases remaining between them. CDR3 nucleotide sequence: TGTGCCAGCAGGTTGAGGACTAGCACAGATACGCAGTATTTT. The encoded protein is CASRLRTSTDTQYF.

The chain has TRBV9 and TRBJ2-3, with D possibly TRBD1 on 5 matching bases. CDR1 is SGDLS and CDR2 is YYNGEE in the germline V gene. V was shortened by 0 bases and J by 5 bases, with 16 bases between the two germline ends. This CDR3 is 16 amino acids long. The CDR3 DNA is TGTGCCAGCAGCGTAGAAGGGTGGGCCCAGGGAGATACGCAGTATTTT. Amino acid sequence: CASSVEGWAQGDTQYF.

The chain couples TRBV10-3 to TRBJ2-1; 10 bases match TRBD2. Losses at the gene ends were 3 bases for V and 4 bases for J; bases not matched to a gene: 6. Germline CDR1 reads ENHRY; CDR2 reads SYGVKD. The CDR3 extends over 16 amino acids. The CDR3 reads CAISDLAGGKYNEQFF. Written as DNA, the CDR3 is TGTGCCATCAGTGACTTAGCGGGAGGTAAATACAATGAGCAGTTCTTC.

The CDR3 protein is CASSPTAGTANYGYTF. The CDR3 nucleotides read TGCGCCAGCAGCCCCACCGCCGGGACTGCTAACTATGGCTACACCTTC. The chain carries TRBV4-1 and TRBJ1-2; tentative D call: TRBD1 (5 bases). This CDR3 region has 16 residues. Germline CDR1 and CDR2: MGHRA and YSYEKL. With 4 bases removed from V and 0 bases from J, the gap between germline ends came to 15 bases.

The chain joins TRBV6-5 to TRBJ2-7, with 11 bases aligning to TRBD2. Germline V gene lookup returns CDR1 MNHEY and CDR2 SVGAGI. Trimming at V came to 5 bases and at J to 4 bases, leaving 7 bases not matched to a gene. This CDR3 has 15 amino acids. As DNA, the CDR3 is TGTGCCAGCAGTAATAGCGGGAGGGCCTTTTACGAGCAGTACTTC. Amino acids: CASSNSGRAFYEQYF.

The rearrangement links TRBV5-4 to TRBJ2-7, with 7 bases matching TRBD1. Germline lookup yields CDR1 SGHNT and CDR2 YYREEE (reference sequence). This CDR3 has 15 amino acids. Trimming took 0 bases from V and 3 from J; bases not matched to a gene: 6. CDR3 region: CASSLGTGEGYEQYF. The CDR3 DNA reads as TGTGCCAGCAGCTTGGGCACAGGGGAAGGCTACGAGCAGTACTTC. Drawing the rest from reference TRBV5-4 and TRBJ2-7, the complete variable domain is ETGVTQSPTHLIKTRGQQVTLRCSSQSGHNTVSWYQQALGQGPQFIFQYYREEENGRGNFPPRFSGLQFPNYSSELNVNALELDDSALYLCASSLGTGEGYEQYFGPGTRLTVT.

The genes are TRBV30 and TRBJ2-7, with 7 bases that match TRBD1. Germline V CDR1 and CDR2: GTSNPN, SVGIG (reference sequence). This CDR3 is 13 amino acids long. Losses at the gene ends were 8 bases for V and 2 bases for J; bases not matched to a gene: 9. The chain's CDR3 is CAGRGTETYEQYF. The CDR3 bases are TGTGCCGGCCGAGGGACAGAAACCTACGAGCAGTACTTC.

This sequence joins TRBV9 and TRBJ2-3; 11 positions match TRBD1. Germline CDR1 and CDR2: SGDLS and YYNGEE. The CDR3 runs to 18 residues. The V segment lost 0 bases and the J segment 2 bases; nucleotides outside the gene matches: 8. The CDR3 nucleotides are TGTGCCAGCAGCGTAGGTGCGGGGACAGGGGGATTCACAGATACGCAGTATTTT. Its translation is CASSVGAGTGGFTDTQYF.

This chain connects TRBV5-6 to TRBJ1-5, with D uncertain. Deletions cut 1 base from V and 1 base from J, with 9 bases between. This CDR3 is 15 amino acids long. The germline CDR1 and CDR2 sequences are SGHDT and YYEEEE. This CDR3 reads CASSLNGRSNQPQHF. CDR3 in DNA: TGTGCCAGCAGCTTGAACGGGAGGAGCAATCAGCCCCAGCATTTT.

V and J are TRBV5-6 and TRBJ2-5, with D possibly TRBD1 on 6 matching bases. Germline V lookup: CDR1 SGHDT, CDR2 YYEEEE. Deletions cut 4 bases from V and 5 bases from J, with 12 bases between. The CDR3 consists of 13 residues. CDR3 sequence reads: CASSARGWETQYF. CDR3 in DNA: TGTGCCAGCAGCGCGAGGGGGTGGGAGACCCAGTACTTC.